The 8 T cell receptor beta chains below come from one sample, sequenced in a study of T-cell memory formation after mild COVID-19. TCRdb reanalysed the 5' RACE reads using MiXCR and keeps one entry per CDR3 protein. The sample has a few hundred thousand distinct CDR3 sequences, around 14% seen once. The source material was PBMCs or a T cell subset sorted from them (not recorded which). All receptors derive from a man between 18 and 35 years old who had mild COVID-19 (a few samples of this study predate the infection). Cell type and time point are not known.

The chain employs TRBV6-2 or TRBV6-3 and TRBJ1-2; D perhaps matches TRBD1 (6 bases). Trimming stripped 4 bases from V and 7 bases from J, with 19 bases between. The germline V gene has CDR1 MNHEY and CDR2 SVGEGT. This CDR3 spans 15 amino acids. CDR3 sequence: CASSSQQGGPFGYTF. CDR3 sequence (DNA): TGTGCCAGCAGTTCCCAACAGGGAGGCCCCTTTGGCTACACCTTC.

This clonotype was observed a handful of times. The gene calls are TRBV3-1 and TRBJ2-3, with D unresolved. Looked up from germline, CDR1 is LGHDT and CDR2 is YNNKEL (reference sequence). Trimming pared 0 bases from V and 0 bases from J, leaving 7 bases between. This CDR3 is built from 15 residues. The CDR3 coding sequence is TGTGCCAGCAGCCAAGAGTTTCCCAGCACAGATACGCAGTATTTT. Protein: CASSQEFPSTDTQYF.

The chain recombines TRBV7-2 with TRBJ2-3; TRBD1 aligns across 8 bases. J lost 4 bases, V lost 1 base, and 4 bases had no gene match. Germline CDR1 reads SGHTA; CDR2 reads FQGNSA. There are 15 residues in the CDR3. The CDR3, as DNA: TGTGCCAGCAGCTTAGACCAGGGGGCCTCAGATACGCAGTATTTT. This codes for CASSLDQGASDTQYF.

The CDR3 here is CASSQGWNSQETQYF. In DNA, the CDR3 is TGCGCCAGCAGCCAGGGGTGGAACAGCCAAGAGACCCAGTACTTC. The chain employs TRBV4-1 and TRBJ2-5; no firm D call. Germline loops: CDR1 MGHRA, CDR2 YSYEKL. The CDR3 is 15 residues long. The V end lost 3 bases, the J end lost 1 base, and 12 bases lay between the germline ends.

V gene TRBV7-9 combines with J gene TRBJ1-2; TRBD1 aligns across 8 bases. V shed 1 base and J 4 bases; nucleotides not matched to a gene: 14. Looked up from germline, CDR1 is SEHNR and CDR2 is FQNEAQ (reference sequence). This CDR3 spans 18 amino acids. The CDR3 loop is CASSLEGTGPLSGYGYTF. The CDR3, as DNA: TGTGCCAGCAGCTTAGAGGGGACAGGACCCCTCAGCGGCTATGGCTACACCTTC.

This chain links TRBV12-3 or TRBV12-4 with TRBJ2-3, with 8 nucleotides matching TRBD2. V was clipped by 4 bases and J by 6 bases; unmatched bases: 9. The length of the CDR3 is 15 residues. The CDR3 region has the DNA TGTGCCAGCAGTTCCCAGCGGGGGAGGTTGGATACGCAGTATTTT. This encodes CASSSQRGRLDTQYF.

This chain joins TRBV12-5 and TRBJ2-1; TRBD2 matches 9 bases. Germline CDR1 reads LGHNT; CDR2 reads FRNRAP. CDR3 length equals 16 residues. With 4 bases clipped from V and 2 bases from J, the junction kept 6 bases outside the gene matches. The CDR3 region is CASGSLLAGPYNEQFF. CDR3 coding DNA: TGTGCTAGTGGTTCCCTCCTAGCGGGGCCCTACAATGAGCAGTTCTTC.

The chain recombines TRBV7-2 with TRBJ2-3, with 10 nucleotides matching TRBD2. The CDR3 contains 18 residues. The junction had 11 bases not matched to a gene; V was cut back by 5 bases and J by 0 bases. Per germline, CDR1 SGHTA and CDR2 FQGNSA. The chain's CDR3 is CASSPLAGGPSSTDTQYF. The DNA for the CDR3 is TGTGCCAGCAGCCCGTTAGCGGGGGGCCCATCTAGCACAGATACGCAGTATTTT.